This T cell receptor beta chain originates from a study of T cells in narcolepsy. Study-level background: Patients with NT1 or NT2 and healthy control donors were enrolled. Study-level findings and limits: HCRT-specific and TRIB2-specific autoreactive clonotypes appeared among same-patient CSF and blood CD4+ clonotypes. No autoreactive T cell clone sequences appeared in some memory CD4+ repertoires.

Sequencing used immunoSEQ multiplex PCR; TCRdb keeps in-frame clones, though not all of them. Among just over 40,000 clones listed, about nine tenths were seen once. Note on this clone: Its antigen is undetermined.

Per germline, CDR1 GTSNPN and CDR2 SVGIG (reference sequence). The trim removed 3 bases at V and 6 bases at J, leaving 5 bases unmatched. CDR3 length: 13 residues. The source of this sequence is a human donor with narcolepsy. Source material: CD45RA- memory CD4+ T cells from PBMCs. The J gene is TRBJ1-1, the V gene TRBV30; TRBD1 matches 9 bases. The DNA for the CDR3 is TGTGCCTGGAGCACAGGGGGCCTCTCTGAAGCTTTCTTT. It translates to CAWSTGGLSEAFF.